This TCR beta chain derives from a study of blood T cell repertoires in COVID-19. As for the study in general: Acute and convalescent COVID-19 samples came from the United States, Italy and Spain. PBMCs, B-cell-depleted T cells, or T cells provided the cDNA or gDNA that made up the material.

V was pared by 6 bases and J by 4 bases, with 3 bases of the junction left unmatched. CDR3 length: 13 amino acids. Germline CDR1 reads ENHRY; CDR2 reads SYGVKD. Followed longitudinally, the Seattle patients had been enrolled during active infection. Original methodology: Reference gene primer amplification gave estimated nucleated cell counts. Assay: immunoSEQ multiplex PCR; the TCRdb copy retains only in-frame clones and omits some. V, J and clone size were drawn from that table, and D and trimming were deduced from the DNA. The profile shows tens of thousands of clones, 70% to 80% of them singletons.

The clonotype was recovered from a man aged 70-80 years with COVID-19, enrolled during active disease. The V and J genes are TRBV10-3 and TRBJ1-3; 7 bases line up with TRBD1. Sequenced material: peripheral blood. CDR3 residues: CAIRGTVGNTIYF. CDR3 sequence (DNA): TGTGCCATCAGGGGGACAGTCGGAAACACCATATATTTT.